This T cell receptor beta chain was found in a study of tumor and adjacent non-tumor tissue in lung cancer. Of note for this clonotype: Its antigen is not identified. The conserved closing phenylalanine or tryptophan is absent in this CDR3, likely reflecting a read error.

No cell sorting was done before RNA was extracted from the tissue. Chemotherapy-naive patients with new lung cancer underwent thoracic surgery in China, August–November 2014. Whole-study findings and limits: TCR diversity was significantly greater in tumor than normal lung tissue. Normal lung showed higher cumulative top 100 clone frequency than tumor.

The CDR3 totals 12 residues. V was trimmed by 6 bases and J by 6 bases, leaving 11 bases between them. The V gene's germline CDR1 is MNHEY and CDR2 SVGAGI. A modified ARM-PCR protocol with three rounds of nested PCR amplified TCRbeta. TCRdb reanalysed the multiplex PCR reads using MiXCR and keeps one entry per CDR3 protein. The repertoire consists of 65,000 to 95,000 distinct CDR3 sequences, with 65% to 90% occurring once and the leading ten covering 10% to 15%. The chain is built from TRBV6-5 and TRBJ1-1, with D uncertain. The clonotype was recovered from a woman aged 45-59 years with non-small cell lung cancer. Sequenced material: lung tumor tissue. The DNA for the CDR3 is TGTGCCAGCAGCCTCAGGAGGGCTGAAGCTTTCTAT. Translated, it gives CASSLRRAEAFY.